This TCR beta chain was captured by sequencing in a study of T cell repertoires in cytomegalovirus infection. MiXCR, applied by TCRdb to the reads, yields one record per CDR3 protein. The data hold approximately 390,000 distinct CDR3 sequences, with 34% observed a single time. With respect to this clonotype: The antigen is unknown.

V trimming: 3 bases; J trimming: 12 bases; junction bases outside the gene matches: 10. This CDR3 is 14 amino acids long. The receptor's source is a human donor in good health (CMV status not recorded). Some clones in this sample may be carry-over from other donors' samples. Sequenced material: cultured PBMCs, taken from culture after CMV antigen stimulation. The J gene is TRBJ1-2, the V gene TRBV12-3 or TRBV12-4; TRBD1 agrees at 10 bases. CDR3 in amino acids: CASSLDRGGLKNTF. As DNA, the CDR3 is TGTGCCAGCAGTTTGGACAGGGGGGGACTTAAGAACACCTTC.